The present TCR beta chain was sequenced within a study of cytomegalovirus exposure and HLA in healthy donors. The trim removed 5 bases at V and 3 bases at J, leaving 8 bases unmatched. Germline V gene data show CDR1 as SGHAT and CDR2 as FQDESV (reference sequence). This CDR3 has 17 residues. As concerns this clone: As yet, its antigen is unknown.

The PCR was carried out with 60 Vbeta primers and 13 Jbeta primers. The method was immunoSEQ multiplex PCR; TCRdb's version includes in-frame clones alone and lacks a portion of them. The data show tens of thousands of clones, less than 80% seen once. Study-wide results and caveats: Confirmation in vitro established that three CMV-associated chains were specific for CMV antigens. A few V segments could not be told apart, such as TRBV6-2 and TRBV6-3, and were left out.

The specimen sequenced was PBMCs. V gene TRBV11-1 combines with J gene TRBJ2-3; 13 bases are a match to TRBD2. This receptor was taken from a woman between 35 and 50 years old in good health and CMV-seropositive. The CDR3 protein is CASSAGLAGRDTDTQYF. The CDR3 DNA sequence: TGTGCCAGCAGCGCGGGACTAGCGGGGCGTGATACAGATACGCAGTATTTT.